Listed below are T cell receptor beta chains from one sample, sequenced in a study of cytomegalovirus exposure and HLA in healthy donors. Here immunoSEQ multiplex PCR was the method, and the copy in TCRdb shows in-frame clones only, minus some. In the table there are about 190,000 clones, roughly 80% of which are singletons. The specimen sequenced was PBMCs. Source of these receptors: a woman between 18 and 29 years old in good health and CMV-seronegative. CDR3s include the opening cysteine and the closing phenylalanine or tryptophan.

TRBJ2-4	TRBV11-3	CASSLARQGPGNIQYF
TRBJ2-5	TRBV9	CASSVEKGQETQYF
TRBJ1-5	TRBV28	CASSSPRTGTSSNQPQHF
TRBJ1-1	TRBV6-5	CASSYRGGTEAFF
TRBJ2-4	TRBV5-1	CASSSNPQGMGVNIQYF
TRBJ1-3	TRBV9	CASSVSYTGSGNTIYF
TRBJ1-2	TRBV27	CASSYIYGYTF
TRBJ1-2	TRBV28	CASSLEQINYGYTF
TRBJ2-3	TRBV9	CASSRSTDTQYF
TRBJ1-2	TRBV6-5	CASSYSGRNYGYTF
TRBJ2-3	TRBV7-9	CASSFPTSGSRTDTQYF
TRBJ2-3	TRBV5-4	CASSLAVTGASTDTQYF
TRBJ2-3	TRBV6-5	CASSGYTDTQYF